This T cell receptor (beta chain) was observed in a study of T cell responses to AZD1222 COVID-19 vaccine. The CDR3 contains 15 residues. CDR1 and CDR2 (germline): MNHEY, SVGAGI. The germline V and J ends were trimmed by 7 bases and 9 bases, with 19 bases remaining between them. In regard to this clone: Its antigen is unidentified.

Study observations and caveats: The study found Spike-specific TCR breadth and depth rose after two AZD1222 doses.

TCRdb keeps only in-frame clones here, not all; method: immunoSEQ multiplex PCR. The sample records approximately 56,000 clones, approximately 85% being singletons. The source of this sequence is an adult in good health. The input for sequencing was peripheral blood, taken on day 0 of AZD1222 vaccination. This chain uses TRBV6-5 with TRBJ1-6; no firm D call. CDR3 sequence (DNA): TGTGCCAGCAAACTAGACATGCTCGGTTCTTCACCCCTCCACTTT. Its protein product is CASKLDMLGSSPLHF.